These 13 T cell receptor beta chains share one sample of origin, sequenced in a study of T cell responses to AZD1222 COVID-19 vaccine. Profiled with immunoSEQ multiplex PCR; TCRdb holds only in-frame clones, not every one. The repertoire holds some 78,000 clones, about four fifths seen once, with about 1.3% in the top ten. Specimen: peripheral blood, collected 28 days after the second AZD1222 dose. The receptor source for this set is an adult who received the AZD1222 COVID-19 vaccine.

This clone was seen more than once but under ten times. This chain's CDR3 is CASSRDRNIQYF. In DNA form, the CDR3 reads TGTGCCAGCAGCCGGGACAGAAACATTCAGTACTTC. V usage is TRBV12-3 or TRBV12-4 and J usage is TRBJ2-4, with 7 bases that match TRBD1. This CDR3 has 12 residues. Losses at the gene ends were 6 bases for V and 6 bases for J; bases not matched to a gene: 2.

This sequence joins TRBV19 and TRBJ1-1; D call uncertain. Trimming shortened V by 0 bases and J by 4 bases, and 15 bases separated the two germline ends. The germline V gene has CDR1 LNHDA and CDR2 SQIVND (reference sequence). This CDR3 comprises 16 residues. CDR3 coding DNA: TGTGCCAGTAGTATAGAAGTGGGTGGTCTTGGCACTGAAGCTTTCTTT. This translates into CASSIEVGGLGTEAFF. Drawing the rest from reference TRBV19 and TRBJ1-1, the complete variable domain is DGGITQSPKYLFRKEGQNVTLSCEQNLNHDAMYWYRQDPGQGLRLIYYSQIVNDFQKGDIAEGYSVSREKKESFPLTVTSAQKNPTAFYLCASSIEVGGLGTEAFFGQGTRLTVV.

CDR3 coding DNA: TGTGCCAGTAGTGTGACGGCCCAAGAGACCCAGTACTTC. This translates into CASSVTAQETQYF. The chain employs TRBV19 and TRBJ2-5; no reliable D call. V shed 5 bases and J shed 1 base, with 8 bases lying between them. The CDR3 has 13 amino acids. The germline V gene encodes CDR1 LNHDA and CDR2 SQIVND (reference sequence).

The chain employs TRBV15 and TRBJ1-2; D ambiguous. The germline V gene encodes CDR1 LNHNV and CDR2 YYDKDF (reference sequence). The ends were cut back, 0 bases at V and 2 bases at J, with 10 bases in the middle. This CDR3 is 15 amino acids long. The CDR3 is CATSRDFGGNYGYTF. CDR3 DNA: TGTGCCACCAGCAGAGATTTTGGAGGGAACTATGGCTACACCTTC.

The chain links TRBV7-2 to TRBJ2-2; 9 bases are shared with TRBD2. CDR1 is SGHTA and CDR2 is FQGNSA in the germline V gene. Trimming removed 5 bases from V and 7 bases from J; junction bases left unmatched: 8. The CDR3 extends over 15 amino acids. The CDR3 loop reads CASSGGGLAIGELFF. The CDR3 region has the DNA TGTGCCAGCAGCGGGGGCGGACTAGCGATCGGGGAGCTGTTTTTT.

J is TRBJ1-2 and V is TRBV7-2; the match to TRBD1 covers 7 bases. The CDR3 covers 12 residues. The junction had 4 bases not matched to a gene; V was cut back by 4 bases and J by 8 bases. In germline, CDR1 is SGHTA, CDR2 FQGNSA. CDR3 sequence reads: CASSSTQGGYTF. CDR3 nucleotide sequence: TGTGCCAGCAGCTCAACACAGGGGGGCTACACCTTC.

This clone was picked up one time. V is TRBV5-1 and J is TRBJ2-1; D is undetermined. Between the trimmed V and J ends, which lost 0 bases and 5 bases, there was a span of 12 bases. CDR1 SGHRS and CDR2 YFSETQ come from the germline V gene. The CDR3 spans 15 residues. CDR3 loop: CASSLVFVGDNEQFF. In DNA form, the CDR3 reads TGCGCCAGCAGCTTGGTGTTCGTCGGTGACAATGAGCAGTTCTTC.

The V gene is TRBV19, the J gene TRBJ1-3, with D hard to call. This CDR3 has 15 residues. The germline CDR1 and CDR2 sequences are LNHDA and SQIVND (reference sequence). Trimming left V 3 bases short and J 0 bases short, with 9 bases between. CDR3 in DNA: TGTGCCAGTAGTATCATCACTTCCTCTGGAAACACCATATATTTT. Its translation is CASSIITSSGNTIYF.

This chain joins TRBV28 and TRBJ2-5; D tentatively reads TRBD1 or TRBD2 (5 bases each). V lost 1 base and J lost 4, with 16 bases in between. The CDR3 loop spans 16 amino acids. Germline V CDR1 and CDR2: MDHEN, SYDVKM. Written as DNA, the CDR3 is TGTGCCAGCAGTTTATTTGGGGCAAGGAGGTCAGAGACCCAGTACTTC. Protein product: CASSLFGARRSETQYF.

The chain recombines TRBV20-1 with TRBJ2-2; D is ambiguous. CDR3 length equals 11 residues. Trimming took off 5 bases at V and 0 bases at J, with 1 base between the two ends. The germline gives CDR1 DFQATT, CDR2 SNEGSKA (reference sequence). The CDR3 region has the DNA TGCAGTGCTGCGAACACCGGGGAGCTGTTTTTT. This sequence encodes CSAANTGELFF.

This clone is a singleton in its sample. This chain links TRBV6-6 with TRBJ2-7; D is unclear. The CDR3 is 12 residues long. Looked up from germline, CDR1 is MNHNY and CDR2 is SVGAGI (reference sequence). Trimming stripped 0 bases from V and 5 bases from J, with 5 bases between. CDR3 in amino acids: CASSYSGDEQYF. For the CDR3, the DNA is TGTGCCAGCAGTTACTCAGGAGACGAGCAGTACTTC.

This clone appeared a few times. The V call is TRBV30, the J call TRBJ1-3, with a weak D call TRBD1 (6 bases). The germline V gene has CDR1 GTSNPN and CDR2 SVGIG (reference sequence). Trimming took 4 bases from V and 0 from J, leaving 22 bases between them. The CDR3 consists of 18 residues. Written as DNA, the CDR3 is TGTGCCTGGAAGTTGCAGGTACTCAGGGGACTCTCTGGAAACACCATATATTTT. Translated, it gives CAWKLQVLRGLSGNTIYF.

The chain employs TRBV24-1 and TRBJ1-2, with TRBD1 identical over 11 bases. J lost 6 bases, V lost 5 bases, and 7 bases had no gene match. Looked up from germline, CDR1 is KGHDR and CDR2 is SFDVKD. The CDR3 totals 15 residues. The CDR3 DNA follows: TGTGCCACCAGTGCCTCCGGGACAGGGGGACATGGCTACACCTTC. Amino acid sequence: CATSASGTGGHGYTF.